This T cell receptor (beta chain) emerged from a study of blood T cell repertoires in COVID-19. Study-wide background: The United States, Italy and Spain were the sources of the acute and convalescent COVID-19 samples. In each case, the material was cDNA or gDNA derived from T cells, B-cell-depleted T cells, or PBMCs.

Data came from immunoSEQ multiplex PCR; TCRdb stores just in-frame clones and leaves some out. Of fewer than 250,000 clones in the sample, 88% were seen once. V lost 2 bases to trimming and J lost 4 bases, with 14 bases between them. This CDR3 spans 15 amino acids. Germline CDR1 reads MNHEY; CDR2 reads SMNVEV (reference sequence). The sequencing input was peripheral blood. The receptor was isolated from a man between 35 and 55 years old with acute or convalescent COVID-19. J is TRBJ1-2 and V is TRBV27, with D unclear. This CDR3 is CASSLGLVPSYGYTF. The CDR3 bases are TGTGCCAGCAGTTTAGGGCTGGTACCCTCCTATGGCTACACCTTC.